This T cell receptor beta chain came from a study of OX40 agonist ivuxolimab in advanced cancers. The wider study: Patients in the trial were receiving intravenous ivuxolimab every 2 weeks, at doses of 0.01 to 10 mg/kg.

The protocol was immunoSEQ multiplex PCR, while the TCRdb copy is restricted to in-frame clones and leaves out a portion. The table shows 65,000 to 85,000 clones, with just under 85% occurring only once. Trimming pared 4 bases from V and 2 bases from J, leaving 12 bases between. The CDR3 consists of 14 residues. Germline V gene sequence: CDR1 SGHNT, CDR2 YYREEE (reference sequence). The sequence derives from an adult with an advanced solid tumor such as melanoma, head and neck, liver or kidney cancer. The starting material was CD4+ or CD8+ T cells sorted from blood, obtained in a trial of the OX40 agonist ivuxolimab. This chain links TRBV5-4 with TRBJ1-2, with a weak D call TRBD1 (6 bases). The CDR3 DNA reads TGTGCCAGCAGCACGCAGGGGAGGAACTATGGCTACACCTTC. Protein: CASSTQGRNYGYTF.